This T cell receptor beta chain appears in the sequencing data of a study of graft-versus-host responses after intestinal transplantation. Whole-study context: Once they had received anti-thymocyte globulin induction, all recipients took tacrolimus and steroids for roughly three years.

CDR3 size: 16 residues. CDR1 SSHAT and CDR2 FNYEAQ come from the germline V gene (reference sequence). The table lists this clone with a count of one. The antigen is not known. At one boundary the junction diverges from the germline segment, which might be a read error. Study findings and constraints: The authors found GvH clones in recipient marrow, some appearing first in ileum or blood.

Clones were sequenced by immunoSEQ multiplex PCR, and TCRdb holds only the in-frame ones, with some missing. Of 90,000 to 120,000 clones in the sample, 80% to 90% were seen once. This receptor was obtained from a human donor who was the organ donor for an intestinal transplant. The specimen was unstimulated CD4+ T cells sorted from spleen or lymph node cells, collected before transplant. The chain uses TRBV7-7 and TRBJ2-1; 10 bases align to TRBD2. The CDR3 region is CASSLDPLAGANEQFF. CDR3 DNA: TGTGCTAGCAGCTTAGATCCCCTAGCGGGAGCCAATGAGCAGTTCTTC.